This TCR beta chain comes out of a study of shared clonotypes between healthy human individuals (dated by TCRdb to about 2020). Describing the broader study: The cohort comprised a couple of women and a few men aged 18 to 49 years. Per donor, three plates each were used for CD4 naive and CD4 memory, two for CD8 naive, and one for CD8 memory. To estimate repertoire size and how much clonotypes are shared between individuals, the study performed deep sequencing of blood TCR repertoires from a few healthy adults. Libraries were prepared and TCR repertoires were sequenced by different laboratories using diverse techniques, in order to increase sequencing depth and limit assay-specific biases. Between about 0.85 and 9.5 billion PBMCs per donor were obtained by leukapheresis.

General conclusions and limits of the study: Compared with non-shared clonotypes, clonotypes shared by all four sorted-subset donors had higher generation probabilities. Sampling was restricted to blood, and TCR repertoires in tissue are likely to differ from TCR repertoires in blood. Sharing across four donors was observed for around 4.8% of naive CD4, under 4% of naive CD8, over 2% of memory CD4, and around 0.44% of memory CD8 clonotypes. Pairwise subsampling indicated that sequencing depth was expected to affect the degree of clonotype sharing among donors. Naive subsets generally had larger estimated clonotype richness than memory subsets. Even with the large sequencing depth, rarefaction of the sorted-subset datasets indicated that sequencing was incomplete. The small number of donors limited the genetic and exposure-history diversity represented.

On this clone: Its antigen is currently not known. Per-base qualities were not stored, and no clone one base away is much larger.

Healthy HIV-negative adults with no recently reported acute infections or vaccinations were included as donors. Only Caucasian adults living in Nashville, Tennessee, USA were represented among the donors. CD4+ T cells were enriched through magnetic negative selection, after which naive cells were positively selected on CD45RA and the remaining negative fraction served as the memory subset. Blood was collected by leukapheresis, and PBMCs were isolated by Ficoll-Histopaque density gradient centrifugation and then cryopreserved in liquid nitrogen vapor phase. Analytical flow cytometry was used to check the purity and quantity of each magnetically sorted T cell population. From each sorted fraction, genomic DNA was isolated and quantified by UV absorbance on a Nanodrop 2000c. Ends trimmed: V by 8 bases, J by 6 bases; bases unmatched to a gene: 8. The CDR3 has 13 amino acids, counting the end cysteine and phenylalanine. Only CDR3 DNA remains: 39 bases, in frame from the first base. The germline V gene (reference sequence) supplies CDR1 GTSNPN and CDR2 SVGIG.

Using the deep immunoSEQ assay, TCR CDR3 regions were amplified from genomic DNA by multiplex PCR. Extracted genomic DNA from each cell subset was distributed evenly across all wells of several immunoSEQ 96-well plates, and each plate was treated as a replicate. For sorted subsets, each replicate PCR was loaded with 200 ng genomic DNA, equivalent to about 33,000 T cell genomes. Purified libraries were measured with a Qubit 3.0 fluorometer, size-checked on a Bioanalyzer 2100, and measured again with the KAPA Library Quantification kit. A separate single-read 150-cycle Illumina NextSeq 550 flow cell was used to sequence each immunoSEQ 96-well plate. Per the original workflow: Because only junctional sequences without quality scores were contained in the immunoSEQ output, filtering matching that applied to full-length reads could not be performed. To assign V/J genes and CDR3, sequences were annotated against IMGT germline references using PyIR, a Python wrapper for IgBLAST v1.9. Reads were removed for weak V/J assignments (E-value above 1e-6), missing CDR3, stop codons, out-of-frame junctions, or ambiguous translated residues. A V3J clonotype was defined by an identical inferred V gene, J gene, and CDR3 amino acid sequence. Percentage overlap between repertoires was calculated by dividing the number of shared unique clonotypes by the size of the smaller repertoire. Repertoire richness was assessed with RTK rarefaction, the Chao1 estimator, and Recon v2.1 estimates of unobserved clonotypes. Generation probabilities were computed with OLGA for all TCRbeta clonotypes obtained by the gDNA method from several donors. Here the immuneACCESS table is served through TCRdb, limited to in-frame sequences with V and J called. Missing clones are a known gap in these copies; in checked studies unresolved V genes cover under half, and the rest lacks a known reason. From that table come the V and J calls and clone size; the DNA was used to work out D and trimming. This sample comprises about 600,000 clones, more than 95% of them detected only once. Around 0.057% of the sample is held by the ten biggest clonotypes.

The sequenced sample was naive CD4+ T cells sorted from blood. The cell subset or site label, read with the paper, signifies: CD45RA+ positively selected. This TCR was recovered from a woman younger than 45 in good health. The rearrangement joined TRBV30 to TRBJ2-3; 10 bases in between match TRBD2. The nucleotide sequence reads as follows: TGTGCCGGAGCGGGAGGGCCGCCTGATACGCAGTATTTT. The encoded protein is CAGAGGPPDTQYF.